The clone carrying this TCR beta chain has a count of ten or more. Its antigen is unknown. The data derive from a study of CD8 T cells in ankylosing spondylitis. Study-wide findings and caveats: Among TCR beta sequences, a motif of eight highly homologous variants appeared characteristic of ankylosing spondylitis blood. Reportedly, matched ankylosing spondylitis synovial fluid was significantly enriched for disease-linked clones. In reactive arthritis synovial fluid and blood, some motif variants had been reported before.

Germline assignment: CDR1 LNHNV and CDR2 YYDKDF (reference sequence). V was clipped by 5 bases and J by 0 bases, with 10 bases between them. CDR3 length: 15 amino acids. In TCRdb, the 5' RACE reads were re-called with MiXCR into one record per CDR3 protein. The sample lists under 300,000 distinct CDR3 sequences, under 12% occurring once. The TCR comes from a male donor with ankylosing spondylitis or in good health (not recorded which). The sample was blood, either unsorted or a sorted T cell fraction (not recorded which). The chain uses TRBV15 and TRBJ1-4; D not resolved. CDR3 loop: CATSQRTATNEKLFF. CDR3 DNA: TGTGCCACCAGCCAGCGTACCGCAACTAATGAAAAACTGTTTTTT.